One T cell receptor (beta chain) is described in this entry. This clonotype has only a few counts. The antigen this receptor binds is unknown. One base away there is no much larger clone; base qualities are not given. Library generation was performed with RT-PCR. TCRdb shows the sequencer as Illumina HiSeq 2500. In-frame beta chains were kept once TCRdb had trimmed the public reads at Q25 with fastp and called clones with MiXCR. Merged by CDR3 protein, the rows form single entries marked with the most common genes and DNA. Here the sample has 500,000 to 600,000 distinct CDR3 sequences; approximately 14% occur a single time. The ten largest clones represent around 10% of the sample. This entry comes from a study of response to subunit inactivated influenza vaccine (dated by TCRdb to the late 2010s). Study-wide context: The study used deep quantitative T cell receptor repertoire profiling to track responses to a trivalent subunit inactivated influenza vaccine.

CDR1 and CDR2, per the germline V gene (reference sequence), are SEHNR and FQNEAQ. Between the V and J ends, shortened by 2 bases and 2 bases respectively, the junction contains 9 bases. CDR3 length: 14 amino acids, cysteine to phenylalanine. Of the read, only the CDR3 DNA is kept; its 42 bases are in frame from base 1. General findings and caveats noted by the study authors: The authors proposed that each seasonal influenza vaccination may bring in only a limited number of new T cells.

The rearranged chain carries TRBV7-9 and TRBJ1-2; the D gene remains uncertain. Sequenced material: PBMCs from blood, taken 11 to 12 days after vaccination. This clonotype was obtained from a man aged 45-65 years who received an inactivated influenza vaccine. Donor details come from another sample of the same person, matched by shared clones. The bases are TGTGCCAGCAGCTTATACACGATCAACTATGGCTACACCTTC. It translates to CASSLYTINYGYTF.